Sequencing of this T cell receptor (beta chain) was carried out in a study of blood T cell repertoires in COVID-19. Study details: Spain, Italy and the United States supplied samples that represented acute and convalescent COVID-19. From T cells, B-cell-depleted T cells, or PBMCs came the material, which was cDNA or gDNA.

Looked up from germline, CDR1 is LGHNA and CDR2 is YNFKEQ. This CDR3 has 15 amino acids. The junction had 3 bases not matched to a gene; V was cut back by 4 bases and J by 0 bases. The authors' processing: Counts of nucleated cells, estimated from reference gene primer amplification, were obtained. Data came from immunoSEQ multiplex PCR; TCRdb stores just in-frame clones and leaves some out. The V and J calls and clone size are taken from that table; D and trimming were inferred from the DNA. The sample lists over 250,000 clones; about 89% were seen once. Sample: peripheral blood. The receptor comes from a woman aged 40 to 50 who had recovered from COVID-19. The V and J genes are TRBV4-2 and TRBJ1-2, with TRBD1 matching over 9 bases. CDR3 residues: CASSLRDRANYGYTF. The CDR3 region has the DNA TGTGCCAGCAGCCTCCGGGACAGGGCTAACTATGGCTACACCTTC.